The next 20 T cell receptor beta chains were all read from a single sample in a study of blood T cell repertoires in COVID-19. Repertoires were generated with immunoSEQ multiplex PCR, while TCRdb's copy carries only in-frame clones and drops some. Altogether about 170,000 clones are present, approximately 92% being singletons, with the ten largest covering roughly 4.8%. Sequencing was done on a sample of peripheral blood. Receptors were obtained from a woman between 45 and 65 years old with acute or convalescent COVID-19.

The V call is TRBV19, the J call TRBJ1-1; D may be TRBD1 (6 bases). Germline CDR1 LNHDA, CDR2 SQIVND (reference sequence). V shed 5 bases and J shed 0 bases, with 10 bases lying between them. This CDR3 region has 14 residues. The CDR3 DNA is TGTGCCAGTAGTGCGGGGGACATGAACACTGAAGCTTTCTTT. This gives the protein CASSAGDMNTEAFF. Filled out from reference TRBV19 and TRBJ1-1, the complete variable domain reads DGGITQSPKYLFRKEGQNVTLSCEQNLNHDAMYWYRQDPGQGLRLIYYSQIVNDFQKGDIAEGYSVSREKKESFPLTVTSAQKNPTAFYLCASSAGDMNTEAFFGQGTRLTVV.

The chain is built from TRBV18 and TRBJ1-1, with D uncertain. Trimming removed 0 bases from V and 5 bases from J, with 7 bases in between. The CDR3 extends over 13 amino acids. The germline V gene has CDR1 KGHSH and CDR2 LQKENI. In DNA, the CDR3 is TGTGCCAGCTCACCACCAGTCGGGACTGAAGCTTTCTTT. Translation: CASSPPVGTEAFF.

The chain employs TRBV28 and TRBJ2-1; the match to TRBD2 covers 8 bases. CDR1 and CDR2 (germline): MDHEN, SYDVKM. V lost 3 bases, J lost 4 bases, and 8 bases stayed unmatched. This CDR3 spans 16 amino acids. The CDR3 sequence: CASSFEGLGVYNEQFF. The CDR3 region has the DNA TGTGCCAGCAGTTTTGAGGGACTAGGGGTATACAATGAGCAGTTCTTC.

CDR3 sequence: CASSDDPDRTTNTEAFF. In DNA, the CDR3 is TGTGCCAGCAGTGATGATCCGGACAGGACAACTAACACTGAAGCTTTCTTT. The chain carries TRBV2 and TRBJ1-1; TRBD1 matches 7 bases. The CDR3 is 17 amino acids. Germline lookup yields CDR1 SNHLY and CDR2 FYNNEI. Losses at the gene ends were 3 bases for V and 2 bases for J; bases not matched to a gene: 12. Combining the CDR3 with reference TRBV2 and TRBJ1-1 gives the whole variable domain EPEVTQTPSHQVTQMGQEVILRCVPISNHLYFYWYRQILGQKVEFLVSFYNNEISEKSEIFDDQFSVERPDGSNFTLKIRSTKLEDSAMYFCASSDDPDRTTNTEAFFGQGTRLTVV.

The CDR3 DNA is TGTGCCAGCAGTTCCTATCAGCCCCAGCATTTT. As protein: CASSSYQPQHF. This chain joins TRBV28 and TRBJ1-5; D gene ambiguous. This CDR3 is built from 11 residues. V lost 4 bases and J 5 bases, leaving 3 bases between the germline ends. Germline CDR1 MDHEN, CDR2 SYDVKM. Full variable domain (rest looked up from reference TRBV28 and TRBJ1-5): DVKVTQSSRYLVKRTGEKVFLECVQDMDHENMFWYRQDPGLGLRLIYFSYDVKMKEKGDIPEGYSVSREKKERFSLILESASTNQTSMYLCASSSYQPQHFGDGTRLSIL.

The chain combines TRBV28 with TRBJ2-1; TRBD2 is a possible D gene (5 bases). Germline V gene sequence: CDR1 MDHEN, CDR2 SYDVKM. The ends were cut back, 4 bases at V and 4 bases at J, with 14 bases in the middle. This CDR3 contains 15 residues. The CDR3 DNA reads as TGTGCCAGCAGTTCGGGGTCCCTCTCATACAATGAGCAGTTCTTC. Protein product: CASSSGSLSYNEQFF.

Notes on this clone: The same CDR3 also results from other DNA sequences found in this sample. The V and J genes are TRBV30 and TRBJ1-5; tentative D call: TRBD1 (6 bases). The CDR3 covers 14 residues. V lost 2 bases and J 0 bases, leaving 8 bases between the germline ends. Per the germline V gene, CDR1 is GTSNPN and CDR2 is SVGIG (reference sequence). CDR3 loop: CAWSTGTSNQPQHF. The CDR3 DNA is TGTGCCTGGAGTACAGGGACTAGCAATCAGCCCCAGCATTTT.

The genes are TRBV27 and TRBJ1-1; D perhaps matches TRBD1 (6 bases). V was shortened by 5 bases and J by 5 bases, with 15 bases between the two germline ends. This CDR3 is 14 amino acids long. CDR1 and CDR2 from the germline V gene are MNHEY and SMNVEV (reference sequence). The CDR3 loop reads CASSLQTGETEAFF. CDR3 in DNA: TGTGCCAGCAGTCTCCAGACAGGAGAGACTGAAGCTTTCTTT.

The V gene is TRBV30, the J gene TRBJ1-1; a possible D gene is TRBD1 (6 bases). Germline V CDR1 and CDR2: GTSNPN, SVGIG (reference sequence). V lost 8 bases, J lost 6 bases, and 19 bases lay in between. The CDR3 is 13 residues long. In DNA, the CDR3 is TGTGCCACCTCAGGGGAGATGGGACCTGAAGCTTTCTTT. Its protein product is CATSGEMGPEAFF.

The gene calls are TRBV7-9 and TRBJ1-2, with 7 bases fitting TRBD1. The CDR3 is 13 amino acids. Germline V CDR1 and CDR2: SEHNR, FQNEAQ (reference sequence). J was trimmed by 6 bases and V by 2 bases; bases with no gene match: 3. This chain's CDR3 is CASSLSDRDGYTF. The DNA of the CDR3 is TGTGCCAGCAGCTTATCAGACAGGGATGGCTACACCTTC. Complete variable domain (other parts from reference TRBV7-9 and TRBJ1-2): DTGVSQNPRHKITKRGQNVTFRCDPISEHNRLYWYRQTLGQGPEFLTYFQNEAQLEKSRLLSDRFSAERPKGSFSTLEIQRTEQGDSAMYLCASSLSDRDGYTFGSGTRLTVV.

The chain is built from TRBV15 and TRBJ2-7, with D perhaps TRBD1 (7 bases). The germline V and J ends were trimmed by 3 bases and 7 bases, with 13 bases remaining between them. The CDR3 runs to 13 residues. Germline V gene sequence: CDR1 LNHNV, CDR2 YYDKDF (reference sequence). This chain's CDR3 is CATSSYRGGEQYF. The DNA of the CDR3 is TGTGCCACCAGCAGCTACAGGGGAGGAGAGCAGTACTTC.

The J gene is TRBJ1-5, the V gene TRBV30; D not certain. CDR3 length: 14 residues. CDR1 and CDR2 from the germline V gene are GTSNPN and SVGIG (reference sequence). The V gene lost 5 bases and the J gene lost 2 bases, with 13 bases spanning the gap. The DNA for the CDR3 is TGTGCCTGGTCGATTGGAGGCGGCAATCAGCCCCAGCATTTT. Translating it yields CAWSIGGGNQPQHF.

The CDR3 region is CASSRLAGNEQFF. Here the CDR3 DNA reads TGTGCCAGTAGCCGACTAGCGGGGAATGAGCAGTTCTTC. This chain joins TRBV19 and TRBJ2-1, with 11 bases matching TRBD2. Germline V lookup: CDR1 LNHDA, CDR2 SQIVND (reference sequence). Unmatched junction bases numbered 2, after V lost 6 bases and J lost 7 bases. This CDR3 has 13 residues.

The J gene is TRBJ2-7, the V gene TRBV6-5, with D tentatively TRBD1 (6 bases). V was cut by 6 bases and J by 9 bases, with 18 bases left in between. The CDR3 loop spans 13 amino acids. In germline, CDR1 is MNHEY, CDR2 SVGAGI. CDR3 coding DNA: TGTGCCAGCAGCTGGCTACAGGGTTCTGTGCAGTACTTC. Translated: CASSWLQGSVQYF.

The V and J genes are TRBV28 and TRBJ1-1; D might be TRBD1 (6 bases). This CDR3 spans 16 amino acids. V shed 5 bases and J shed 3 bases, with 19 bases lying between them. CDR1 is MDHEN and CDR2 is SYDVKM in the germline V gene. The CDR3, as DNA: TGTGCCAGCAGTCAGGTGAGGGACACGACCGACACTGAAGCTTTCTTT. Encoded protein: CASSQVRDTTDTEAFF. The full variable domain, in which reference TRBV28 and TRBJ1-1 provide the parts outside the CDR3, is DVKVTQSSRYLVKRTGEKVFLECVQDMDHENMFWYRQDPGLGLRLIYFSYDVKMKEKGDIPEGYSVSREKKERFSLILESASTNQTSMYLCASSQVRDTTDTEAFFGQGTRLTVV.

DNA for the CDR3: TGTGCCAGCAGCCAGGGGACAGGGAACAATCAGCCCCAGCATTTT. Its translation is CASSQGTGNNQPQHF. V is TRBV27 and J is TRBJ1-5; 9 bases fit TRBD1. Germline CDR1 reads MNHEY; CDR2 reads SMNVEV (reference sequence). The J segment lost 3 bases and the V segment lost 6 bases, leaving 6 bases of the junction unmatched. The CDR3 extends over 15 amino acids.

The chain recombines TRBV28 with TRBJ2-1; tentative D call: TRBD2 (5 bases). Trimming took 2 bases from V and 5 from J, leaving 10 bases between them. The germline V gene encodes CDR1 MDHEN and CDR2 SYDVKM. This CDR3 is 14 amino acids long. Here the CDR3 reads CASSLGGFDNEQFF. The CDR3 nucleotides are TGTGCCAGCAGTTTAGGCGGGTTCGACAATGAGCAGTTCTTC. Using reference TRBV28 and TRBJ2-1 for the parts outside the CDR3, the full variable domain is DVKVTQSSRYLVKRTGEKVFLECVQDMDHENMFWYRQDPGLGLRLIYFSYDVKMKEKGDIPEGYSVSREKKERFSLILESASTNQTSMYLCASSLGGFDNEQFFGPGTRLTVL.

CDR3 residues: CASSLAQAGGWNEQFF. CDR3 in DNA: TGTGCCAGCAGCTTAGCGCAAGCGGGAGGGTGGAATGAGCAGTTCTTC. The chain joins TRBV11-1 to TRBJ2-1, with TRBD2 matching 10 bases. V was pared by 0 bases and J by 7 bases, with 6 bases of the junction left unmatched. Germline CDR1 SGHAT, CDR2 FQDESV (reference sequence). The CDR3 consists of 16 residues.

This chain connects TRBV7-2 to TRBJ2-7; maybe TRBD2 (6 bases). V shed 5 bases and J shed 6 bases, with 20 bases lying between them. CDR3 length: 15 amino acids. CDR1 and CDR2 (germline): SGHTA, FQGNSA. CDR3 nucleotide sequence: TGTGCCAGCAGCAGACCGTCCGGACTACGGGGCGAGCAGTACTTC. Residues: CASSRPSGLRGEQYF.

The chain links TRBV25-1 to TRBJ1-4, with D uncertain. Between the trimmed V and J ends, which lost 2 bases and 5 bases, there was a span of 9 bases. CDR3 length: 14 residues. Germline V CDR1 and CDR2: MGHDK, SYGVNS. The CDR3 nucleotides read TGTGCCAGCAGTGAAGGAGTCCTGAATGAAAAACTGTTTTTT. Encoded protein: CASSEGVLNEKLFF.